This T cell receptor beta chain was obtained from a study of regulatory T cells in long-lasting Graves disease. Findings and caveats of the study: Researchers examined only peripheral blood and not thyroid tissue. Repertoires from persistent disease leaned toward TRBV28, TRBJ1-2 and TRBJ2-5.

Building the TCR beta libraries relied on iRepertoire HTBI primers, and CDR3 regions underwent Arm-PCR. TCRdb independently ran MiXCR on the multiplex PCR reads; one entry per CDR3 protein. The sample contains hundreds of thousands of distinct CDR3 sequences, about 14% of which appear only once. This clonotype came up many times. Its target is unknown. Noted time point: newly diagnosed GD, antithyroid drugs for less than 3 months. The TCR library was prepared using RNA isolated from PBMCs. The V segment lost 5 bases and the J segment 5 bases; nucleotides outside the gene matches: 7. The germline gives CDR1 KGHSH, CDR2 LQKENI. The CDR3 runs 15 residues. The same specimen was also included in a second study, on T cells in Graves' hyperthyroidism and ophthalmopathy. That study reports: Ophthalmopathy was separated from stable hyperthyroidism by a 13 V-J model. Before onset, ophthalmopathy was predicted by the model a median about six months earlier.

The chain uses TRBV18 and TRBJ2-5; 11 nucleotides line up with TRBD2. This TCR was sampled from a man aged 30-40 years with Graves disease. Sample: peripheral blood mononuclear cells (PBMCs), taken at new diagnosis, from a patient treated with antithyroid drugs. CDR3 DNA sequence: TGTGCCAGCTCAAAGACTAGCGGGATGTTCGAGACCCAGTACTTC. Encoded protein: CASSKTSGMFETQYF.